This record concerns one T cell receptor (beta chain) sequence. This CDR3 is built from 15 residues. V shed 2 bases and J shed 0 bases, with 10 bases lying between them. Germline CDR1 reads SGHRS; CDR2 reads YFSETQ. Repertoires were generated with immunoSEQ multiplex PCR, while TCRdb's copy carries only in-frame clones and drops some. The repertoire holds roughly 99,000 clones, with more than 70% as singletons. The source of the sample is a study of blood T cell repertoires in COVID-19. Study-level background: Acute and convalescent COVID-19 samples came from the United States, Italy and Spain.

The material sequenced was peripheral blood. The clonotype was recovered from a man aged 35 to 55 with active or convalescent COVID-19. This chain links TRBV5-1 with TRBJ2-3; D might be TRBD1 (5 bases). The CDR3 is CASSFLGVSTDTQYF. The CDR3 DNA is TGCGCCAGCAGCTTCTTAGGGGTCAGCACAGATACGCAGTATTTT.